The sequence of this TCR beta chain was determined in a study of T cell changes during pregnancy in multiple sclerosis. With 3 bases clipped from V and 1 base from J, the junction kept 3 bases outside the gene matches. Germline CDR1 and CDR2: SGDLS and YYNGEE. The CDR3 length is 15 residues. The assay was immunoSEQ multiplex PCR, and TCRdb's table has in-frame clones only and misses some. The sample includes about 40,000 clones, more than 85% of them seen just once. V and J are TRBV9 and TRBJ1-1; 10 bases are a match to TRBD1. This TCR derives from a female donor with multiple sclerosis, enrolled in a pregnancy study. The source material was CD8+ T cells from peripheral blood mononuclear cells, sampled in the first trimester of pregnancy. CDR3 bases: TGTGCCAGCAGCGACGGGACAGGGGCGAACACTGAAGCTTTCTTT. It encodes CASSDGTGANTEAFF.